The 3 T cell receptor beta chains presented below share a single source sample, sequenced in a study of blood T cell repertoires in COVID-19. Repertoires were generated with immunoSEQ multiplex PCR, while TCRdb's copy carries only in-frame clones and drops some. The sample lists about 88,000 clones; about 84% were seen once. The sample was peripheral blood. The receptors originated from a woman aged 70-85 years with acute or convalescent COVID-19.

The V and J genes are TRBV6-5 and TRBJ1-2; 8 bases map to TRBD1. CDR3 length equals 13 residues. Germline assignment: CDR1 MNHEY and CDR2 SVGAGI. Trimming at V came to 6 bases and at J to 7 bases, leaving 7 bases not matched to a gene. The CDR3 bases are TGTGCCAGCAGGACGACAGGGGCTGGTGGCTACACCTTC. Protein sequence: CASRTTGAGGYTF.

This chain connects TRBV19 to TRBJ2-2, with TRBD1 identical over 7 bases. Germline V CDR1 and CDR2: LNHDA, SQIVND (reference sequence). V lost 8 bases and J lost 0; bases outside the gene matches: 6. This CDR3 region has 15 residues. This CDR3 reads CASQSGTANTGELFF. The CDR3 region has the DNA TGTGCCAGTCAATCCGGGACAGCGAACACCGGGGAGCTGTTTTTT.

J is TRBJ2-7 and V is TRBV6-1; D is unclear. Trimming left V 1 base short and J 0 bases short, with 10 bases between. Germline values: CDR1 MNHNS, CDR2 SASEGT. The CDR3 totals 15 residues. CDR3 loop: CASSEGAAISYEQYV. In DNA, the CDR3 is TGTGCCAGCAGTGAAGGGGCAGCTATCTCCTACGAGCAGTACGTC.